This T cell receptor beta chain was identified during a study of control samples from healthy donors and cancer patients. Assay: immunoSEQ multiplex PCR; the TCRdb copy retains only in-frame clones and omits some. The profile covers 90,000 to 130,000 clones, with around 80% appearing a single time and 6% to 8% taken by the ten largest. The CDR3 has 15 residues. The germline V gene has CDR1 SGHTA and CDR2 FQGNSA. With 4 bases clipped from V and 5 bases from J, the junction kept 8 bases outside the gene matches. The chain recombines TRBV7-2 with TRBJ2-7; TRBD1 matches 10 bases. The TCR comes from a man aged 18-30 years in good health. Sequencing was done on a sample of blood. CDR3 residues: CASSWTGGRENEQYF. The CDR3 bases are TGTGCCAGCAGCTGGACAGGGGGAAGAGAAAACGAGCAGTACTTC. Together with reference TRBV7-2 and TRBJ2-7, the CDR3 gives the full variable domain: GAGVSQSPSNKVTEKGKDVELRCDPISGHTALYWYRQSLGQGLEFLIYFQGNSAPDKSGLPSDRFSAERTGGSVSTLTIQRTQQEDSAVYLCASSWTGGRENEQYFGPGTRLTVT.